Listed below are T cell receptor beta chains from one sample, sequenced in a study of OX40 agonist ivuxolimab in advanced cancers. Sequencing used immunoSEQ multiplex PCR; TCRdb keeps in-frame clones, though not all of them. This table holds roughly 83,000 clones, roughly 80% found once. The source was CD4+ or CD8+ T cells sorted from blood, collected in a trial of the OX40 agonist ivuxolimab. The receptor source for this set is an adult with an advanced solid tumor such as melanoma, head and neck, liver or kidney cancer. Both conserved end residues are part of each CDR3. D genes are given only for firm matches. Size is omitted from some rows. Given values are once, few, many or a class for expanded clones.

CASSFGLNNEQFF TGTGCCAGCAGCTTCGGACTTAACAATGAGCAGTTCTTC NA TRBJ2-1 NA TRBV11-2
CASSPPAGYEQYF TGTGCCAGCTCACCACCGGCGGGATATGAGCAGTACTTC NA TRBJ2-7 NA TRBV18
CASSVAGTSYEQYF TGTGCCAGCAGCGTTGCGGGGACGTCCTACGAGCAGTACTTC NA TRBJ2-7 NA TRBV11-3
CASRKLRTAESYNEQFF TGTGCCAGCAGAAAACTTAGAACAGCGGAATCGTACAATGAGCAGTTCTTC NA TRBJ2-1 NA TRBV11-2
CASSLDHMQQETQYF TGCGCCAGCAGCTTGGACCACATGCAGCAAGAGACCCAGTACTTC NA TRBJ2-5 NA TRBV5-1
CAIRSGVTTTEAFF TGTGCCATCAGGTCAGGGGTGACGACCACTGAAGCTTTCTTT NA TRBJ1-1 NA TRBV10-3
CASSLPQGNTIYF TGTGCCAGCAGCTTACCCCAGGGAAACACCATATATTTT NA TRBJ1-3 NA TRBV7-3
CASSLSGVKGHGYTF TGTGCCAGCAGTTTATCGGGAGTTAAGGGGCATGGCTACACCTTC NA TRBJ1-2 NA TRBV6-6
CASSSRGDTITEAFF TGTGCCAGCAGCTCGCGGGGGGACACTATCACTGAAGCTTTCTTT NA TRBJ1-1 NA TRBV11-2
CASGLVGLAGDTQYF TGTGCTAGTGGTTTGGTAGGACTAGCGGGAGATACGCAGTATTTT once TRBJ2-3 TRBD2 TRBV12-5
CASSSSRGAEQYF TGTGCCAGCAGTTCGTCAAGGGGGGCCGAGCAGTACTTC NA TRBJ2-7 NA TRBV27
CASSQDWGRNSPLHF TGTGCCAGCAGCCAAGACTGGGGGAGGAATTCACCCCTCCACTTT NA TRBJ1-6 NA TRBV14
CATSRRSSSGANVLTF TGTGCCACCAGCAGGCGGAGCAGTTCTGGGGCCAACGTCCTGACTTTC NA TRBJ2-6 NA TRBV15
CASGVDRVIETQYF TGTGCCAGCGGGGTTGACAGGGTAATAGAGACCCAGTACTTC once TRBJ2-5 TRBD1 TRBV28
CASRGSLETQYF TGTGCCAGTAGGGGGTCCCTGGAGACCCAGTACTTC few TRBJ2-5 NA TRBV19
CAWSVLRGETQYF TGTGCCTGGAGTGTATTAAGGGGAGAGACCCAGTACTTC NA TRBJ2-5 NA TRBV30
CASTPTPAGEEQYF TGTGCCAGCACCCCCACCCCGGCGGGAGAAGAGCAGTACTTC NA TRBJ2-7 TRBD2 TRBV2
CASIRDRGTNYGYTF TGTGCCAGCATCCGGGACAGGGGGACTAACTATGGCTACACCTTC NA TRBJ1-2 TRBD1 TRBV6-1
CASSLADWDTDTQYF TGTGCCAGCAGCTTGGCCGACTGGGACACAGATACGCAGTATTTT NA TRBJ2-3 NA TRBV5-8
CSPNSFYGYTF TGCAGTCCCAACTCCTTCTATGGCTACACCTTC NA TRBJ1-2 NA TRBV20-1
CASSRGPQETQYF TGTGCCAGCAGCCGCGGGCCCCAAGAGACCCAGTACTTC NA TRBJ2-5 NA TRBV11-3
CASSYVGASNYGYTF TGTGCCAGCAGCTATGTTGGCGCTTCCAACTATGGCTACACCTTC NA TRBJ1-2 NA TRBV11-3
CASSLILATDTQYF TGTGCCAGCAGCTTAATCCTAGCGACAGATACGCAGTATTTT NA TRBJ2-3 NA TRBV7-2
CASSLRAGRSYEQYF TGTGCCAGCAGCTTACGGGCGGGGCGCTCCTACGAGCAGTACTTC NA TRBJ2-7 NA TRBV7-3
CASSYAPGPFYEQYF TGTGCCAGCAGTTACGCTCCAGGTCCTTTCTACGAGCAGTACTTC NA TRBJ2-7 NA TRBV6-5
CASSSRNTEAFF TGTGCCAGCAGTTCCAGAAACACTGAAGCTTTCTTT NA TRBJ1-1 NA TRBV6-1
CASSMQGIPQETQYF TGTGCCAGCAGTATGCAGGGTATACCTCAAGAGACCCAGTACTTC once TRBJ2-5 NA TRBV2
CASSPERVGANVLTF TGTGCCAGCAGCCCAGAGAGAGTTGGGGCCAACGTCCTGACTTTC NA TRBJ2-6 NA TRBV14
CSVDTGINYEQYF TGCAGCGTTGATACAGGGATTAACTACGAGCAGTACTTC NA TRBJ2-7 NA TRBV29-1